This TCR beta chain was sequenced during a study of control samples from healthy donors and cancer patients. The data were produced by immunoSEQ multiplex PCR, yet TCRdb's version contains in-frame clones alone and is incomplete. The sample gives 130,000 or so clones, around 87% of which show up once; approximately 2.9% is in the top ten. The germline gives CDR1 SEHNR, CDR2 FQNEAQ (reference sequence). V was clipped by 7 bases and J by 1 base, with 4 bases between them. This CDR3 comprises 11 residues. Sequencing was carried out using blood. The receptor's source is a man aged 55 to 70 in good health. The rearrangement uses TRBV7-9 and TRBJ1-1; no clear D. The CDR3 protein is CASTTNTEAFF. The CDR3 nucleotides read TGTGCCAGCACAACGAACACTGAAGCTTTCTTT.